The clone carrying this T cell receptor (beta chain) was detected ten times or more. The CDR3 is 14 amino acids. V dropped 5 bases and J dropped 6; count of bases not matched to a gene: 7. Germline assignment: CDR1 DFQATT and CDR2 SNEGSKA (reference sequence). The sample originates from a study of T-cell reconstitution after alpha-beta-depleted transplantation in children. TCRbeta library construction was performed incorporating unique molecular identifiers. TCRdb ran MiXCR on the PCR reads and lists one entry per CDR3 protein. The table lists more than 60,000 distinct CDR3 sequences, more than 5.5% of them singletons.

The origin of this receptor is a human donor who donated a stem cell graft to a child with acute lymphoblastic leukemia. The genes are TRBV20-1 and TRBJ1-6, with TRBD1 matching over 7 bases. Sample: PBMCs from the stem cell graft donor, taken from the stem cell graft. CDR3 sequence: CSAPTGTANSPLHF. CDR3 coding DNA: TGCAGTGCTCCCACCGGGACAGCTAATTCACCCCTCCACTTT.